This T cell receptor beta chain originates from a study of siplizumab effects on memory and regulatory T cells. CDR1 and CDR2 (germline): MDHEN, SYDVKM. V lost 5 bases and J lost 4, with 17 bases in between. The CDR3 has 15 residues. The table came from immunoSEQ multiplex PCR; TCRdb's copy has only in-frame clones and leaves some out. The table lists over 95,000 clones, 80% to 95% of them singletons. This TCR came from a human donor in good health. The specimen sequenced was non-Treg CD4+ T cells sorted from blood. The rearrangement joins TRBV28 to TRBJ1-2; D perhaps matches TRBD1 (5 bases). CDR3 DNA: TGTGCCAGCAGTCTCCTTGGGGGGGAAGGCTATGGCTACACCTTC. Amino acid sequence: CASSLLGGEGYGYTF.